A selection of T cell receptor beta chains follows, all from one sample in a study of blood T cell repertoires in COVID-19. Profiling relied on immunoSEQ multiplex PCR, and the TCRdb table lists in-frame clones only, not all of them. Altogether 25,000 to 35,000 clones are present, 91% being singletons, with the ten largest covering under 6%. What was sequenced was peripheral blood. These receptors all come from a human donor in a cohort sampled during active COVID-19. The CDR3 runs from the conserved cysteine through the conserved F or W. D genes are given only for firm matches. Clone size is stated in some rows and not others, as once, few, many or a class when expanded.

clone_size: .
j_call: TRBJ1-5
v_call: TRBV12-3/TRBV12-4
d_call: .
cdr3_length: 12
cdr3_nt: TGTGCCAGCAACCTTCAGAATCAGCCCCAGCATTTT
cdr3_aa: CASNLQNQPQHF

clone_size: .
j_call: TRBJ1-2
v_call: TRBV20-1
d_call: .
cdr3_length: 11
cdr3_nt: TGCGGCTCCAATTCTAACTATGGCTACACCTTC
cdr3_aa: CGSNSNYGYTF

clone_size: once
j_call: TRBJ1-1
v_call: TRBV30
d_call: .
cdr3_length: 12
cdr3_nt: TGTGCCTCAACCCCTATGAACACTGAAGCTTTCTTT
cdr3_aa: CASTPMNTEAFF

clone_size: .
j_call: TRBJ1-1
v_call: TRBV7-9
d_call: .
cdr3_length: 17
cdr3_nt: TGTGCGGGCGCAGCGGGCAGTATTATTACCAGGAACACTGAAGCTTTCTTT
cdr3_aa: CAGAAGSIITRNTEAFF

clone_size: .
j_call: TRBJ2-3
v_call: TRBV18
d_call: .
cdr3_length: 12
cdr3_nt: TGTGCCAGCTCATCTAGCACAGATACGCAGTATTTT
cdr3_aa: CASSSSTDTQYF

clone_size: .
j_call: TRBJ1-1
v_call: TRBV27
d_call: .
cdr3_length: 15
cdr3_nt: TGTGCCAGCAGTTTATCGGGGGGAGCTAACACTGAAGCTTTCTTT
cdr3_aa: CASSLSGGANTEAFF

clone_size: once
j_call: TRBJ1-5
v_call: TRBV28
d_call: .
cdr3_length: 15
cdr3_nt: TGTGCCAGCTTCGGGGGTGGTCTACATAATCAGCCCCAGCATTTT
cdr3_aa: CASFGGGLHNQPQHF

clone_size: .
j_call: TRBJ1-2
v_call: TRBV5-1
d_call: TRBD1
cdr3_length: 13
cdr3_nt: TGCGCCAGCAGCTTTACAGGGGACTATGGCTACACCTTC
cdr3_aa: CASSFTGDYGYTF

clone_size: .
j_call: TRBJ2-5
v_call: TRBV9
d_call: .
cdr3_length: 14
cdr3_nt: TGTGCCAGCAGCGATGGGACGGGGGTAGAGACCCAGTACTTC
cdr3_aa: CASSDGTGVETQYF

clone_size: .
j_call: TRBJ1-4
v_call: TRBV11-3
d_call: .
cdr3_length: 12
cdr3_nt: TGTGCCAGCAGCTCGCCCGGGGGGAGACTGTTTTTT
cdr3_aa: CASSSPGGRLFF

clone_size: .
j_call: TRBJ1-2
v_call: TRBV19
d_call: TRBD1
cdr3_length: 13
cdr3_nt: TGTGCCAGTAGCCCGGGACAGGGACATGGCTACACCTTC
cdr3_aa: CASSPGQGHGYTF

clone_size: .
j_call: TRBJ1-6
v_call: TRBV6-4
d_call: .
cdr3_length: 13
cdr3_nt: TGTGCCAGCAGTGACAGGGAGGGTTCACCCCTCCACTTT
cdr3_aa: CASSDREGSPLHF

clone_size: .
j_call: TRBJ1-2
v_call: TRBV7-9
d_call: TRBD1
cdr3_length: 15
cdr3_nt: TGTGCCAGCATCCCTCTCGACAGGGTTAACTATGGCTACACCTTC
cdr3_aa: CASIPLDRVNYGYTF

clone_size: .
j_call: TRBJ1-6
v_call: TRBV27
d_call: TRBD1
cdr3_length: 15
cdr3_nt: TGTGCCAGCAGCAGGACAGGGCCCGGTAATTCACCCCTCCACTTT
cdr3_aa: CASSRTGPGNSPLHF

clone_size: .
j_call: TRBJ2-5
v_call: TRBV7-6
d_call: TRBD2
cdr3_length: 15
cdr3_nt: TGTGCCAGCAGCACACGAGCGGGAGGGGGAGAGACCCAGTACTTC
cdr3_aa: CASSTRAGGGETQYF

clone_size: .
j_call: TRBJ2-1
v_call: TRBV18
d_call: .
cdr3_length: 18
cdr3_nt: TGTGCCAGCTCACCACTCGGACAGAGACCCGCTTTCATCAATGAGCAGTTCTTC
cdr3_aa: CASSPLGQRPAFINEQFF

clone_size: .
j_call: TRBJ1-5
v_call: TRBV11-3
d_call: .
cdr3_length: 10
cdr3_nt: TGTGCCAGAAAGAGTCAGCCCCAGCATTTT
cdr3_aa: CARKSQPQHF

clone_size: .
j_call: TRBJ1-2
v_call: TRBV29-1
d_call: .
cdr3_length: 15
cdr3_nt: TGCAGCGTTGAAGGGACGGCGTCGACAGGAGGCCTCCTCCACTTC
cdr3_aa: CSVEGTASTGGLLHF

clone_size: .
j_call: TRBJ1-3
v_call: TRBV2
d_call: .
cdr3_length: 14
cdr3_nt: TGTGCCGGCAGAACAGCCTTCTCTGGAAACACCATATATTTT
cdr3_aa: CAGRTAFSGNTIYF

clone_size: .
j_call: TRBJ2-1
v_call: TRBV9
d_call: TRBD2
cdr3_length: 16
cdr3_nt: TGTGCCAGCAGCGTTGGCGGGCGGGGGGGACCCAATGAGCAGTTCTTC
cdr3_aa: CASSVGGRGGPNEQFF

clone_size: .
j_call: TRBJ2-6
v_call: TRBV4-1
d_call: .
cdr3_length: 20
cdr3_nt: TGCGCCAGCAGCCATGACCCCGGGACACTCCAATTACCTGGGGCCAACGTCCTGACTTTC
cdr3_aa: CASSHDPGTLQLPGANVLTF

clone_size: .
j_call: TRBJ1-5
v_call: TRBV11-2
d_call: .
cdr3_length: 15
cdr3_nt: TGTGCCAGCAGCGAAAATACAGGGAGCGGTCAGCCCCAGCATTTT
cdr3_aa: CASSENTGSGQPQHF

clone_size: once
j_call: TRBJ1-1
v_call: TRBV7-2
d_call: TRBD1
cdr3_length: 14
cdr3_nt: TGTGCCAGCAGTCGAAATACCGGGACAGAGGAAGCTTTCTTT
cdr3_aa: CASSRNTGTEEAFF

clone_size: once
j_call: TRBJ2-1
v_call: TRBV18
d_call: TRBD2
cdr3_length: 15
cdr3_nt: TGTGCCAGCTCCCCCGGGCTAGCGGGCGTCAATGAGCAGTTCTTC
cdr3_aa: CASSPGLAGVNEQFF

clone_size: .
j_call: TRBJ1-3
v_call: TRBV19
d_call: .
cdr3_length: 17
cdr3_nt: TGTGCCAGTAGCAACACAGGCCGTTTACTTTCTGGAAACACCATATATTTT
cdr3_aa: CASSNTGRLLSGNTIYF

clone_size: .
j_call: TRBJ1-2
v_call: TRBV19
d_call: TRBD1
cdr3_length: 14
cdr3_nt: TGTGCCAGTTCAGCCCGCGGACAGGGATACGGCTACACCTTC
cdr3_aa: CASSARGQGYGYTF

clone_size: .
j_call: TRBJ2-2
v_call: TRBV10-3
d_call: .
cdr3_length: 15
cdr3_nt: TGTGCCATCAGTGACCCAACGGAGGGGGCGGGGGAGCTGTTTTTT
cdr3_aa: CAISDPTEGAGELFF

clone_size: few
j_call: TRBJ1-2
v_call: TRBV6-5
d_call: .
cdr3_length: 13
cdr3_nt: TGTGCCAGCAGTTATACCGGGGAATATGGCTACACCTTC
cdr3_aa: CASSYTGEYGYTF

clone_size: .
j_call: TRBJ2-1
v_call: TRBV19
d_call: .
cdr3_length: 15
cdr3_nt: TGTGCCAGTAGTTCGGGACACCAGTCGTACAATGAGCAGTTCTTC
cdr3_aa: CASSSGHQSYNEQFF

clone_size: .
j_call: TRBJ1-1
v_call: TRBV5-6
d_call: .
cdr3_length: 14
cdr3_nt: TGTGCCAGCAGCTTGGCCCTTAGCTCAAGTGAAGCTTTCTTT
cdr3_aa: CASSLALSSSEAFF

clone_size: .
j_call: TRBJ2-2
v_call: TRBV7-2
d_call: TRBD1
cdr3_length: 15
cdr3_nt: TGTGCCAGCAGCTTAGCGCAGGGGGCCACCGGGGAGCTGTTTTTT
cdr3_aa: CASSLAQGATGELFF

clone_size: .
j_call: TRBJ1-5
v_call: TRBV7-9
d_call: .
cdr3_length: 13
cdr3_nt: TGTGCCAGCAGCTTAATATCCCCAGAGCCCCAGCATTTT
cdr3_aa: CASSLISPEPQHF

clone_size: .
j_call: TRBJ1-1
v_call: TRBV3-1/TRBV3-2
d_call: TRBD1
cdr3_length: 14
cdr3_nt: TGTGCCAGCAGCCACACAGGGGGCTACACTGAAGCTTTCTTT
cdr3_aa: CASSHTGGYTEAFF

clone_size: .
j_call: TRBJ1-3
v_call: TRBV7-6
d_call: TRBD1
cdr3_length: 15
cdr3_nt: TGTGCCAGCAGCCGAGATGGGACAGGGGGAAACACCATATATTTT
cdr3_aa: CASSRDGTGGNTIYF

clone_size: once
j_call: TRBJ1-5
v_call: TRBV3-1/TRBV3-2
d_call: TRBD1
cdr3_length: 17
cdr3_nt: TGTGCCAGCAGCCTCTATCCCGGGACAGGGGCTGATCAGCCCCAGCATTTT
cdr3_aa: CASSLYPGTGADQPQHF

clone_size: .
j_call: TRBJ2-2
v_call: TRBV30
d_call: TRBD2
cdr3_length: 15
cdr3_nt: TGTGCCTTTCGTGGGGGGGGTGCTACCACCGGGGAGCTGTTTTTT
cdr3_aa: CAFRGGGATTGELFF

clone_size: once
j_call: TRBJ2-3
v_call: TRBV7-9
d_call: .
cdr3_length: 15
cdr3_nt: TGTGCCAGCAGCCAACTCGATACAGCCTCAGATACGCAGTATTTT
cdr3_aa: CASSQLDTASDTQYF

clone_size: .
j_call: TRBJ1-4
v_call: TRBV27
d_call: .
cdr3_length: 15
cdr3_nt: TGTGCCAGCAGTTTAAGCGGGGGATTAGTCGAAAAACTGTTTTTT
cdr3_aa: CASSLSGGLVEKLFF

clone_size: .
j_call: TRBJ1-1
v_call: TRBV10-3
d_call: .
cdr3_length: 11
cdr3_nt: TGTGCCATCAGTGACCCGGGGGGAGCTTTCTTT
cdr3_aa: CAISDPGGAFF

clone_size: .
j_call: TRBJ1-1
v_call: TRBV7-9
d_call: .
cdr3_length: 16
cdr3_nt: TGTGCCAGCAGCTGGGGTTCGGTCTTAGCGGGGACTGAAGCTTTCTTT
cdr3_aa: CASSWGSVLAGTEAFF

clone_size: .
j_call: TRBJ1-1
v_call: TRBV27
d_call: .
cdr3_length: 15
cdr3_nt: TGTGCCAGCAGTTTCCTAGATACAGCGGGCGGTGAAGCTTTCTTT
cdr3_aa: CASSFLDTAGGEAFF

clone_size: .
j_call: TRBJ2-1
v_call: TRBV15
d_call: .
cdr3_length: 14
cdr3_nt: TGTGCCACCAGCAGAGATATGGAGCGTAGCGAGCAGTTCTTC
cdr3_aa: CATSRDMERSEQFF

clone_size: .
j_call: TRBJ1-5
v_call: TRBV21-1
d_call: .
cdr3_length: 15
cdr3_nt: TGTGCCAGCAGTCCGGACGGGGATAGCAATCAGCCCCAGCATTTT
cdr3_aa: CASSPDGDSNQPQHF